The 19 T cell receptor beta chains below were found in one sample sequenced in a study of immune cell composition in non-small cell lung cancer (dated by TCRdb to about 2017). The receptor library was made with the immunoSEQ multiplex PCR assay. The table was pulled from immuneACCESS by TCRdb, which kept in-frame rearrangements only. Such tables lose some clones; where checked, under half of the loss comes from unresolved V genes, and the rest has no known cause. In all, the sample holds around 10,000 clones, and 50% to 75% of those were seen once. The ten most abundant clones make up 15% to 20% of the sample. The sequencing sample was made of lung tumor tissue. The source is a human donor with non-small cell lung cancer.

This chain joins TRBV7-9 and TRBJ2-3, with D possibly TRBD1 on 6 matching bases. The CDR3 has 15 residues. CDR1 is SEHNR, CDR2 FQNEAQ, per germline (reference sequence). V lost 6 bases and J 2 bases, leaving 15 bases between the germline ends. The CDR3: CASRPTGFHTDTQYF. The CDR3, as DNA: TGTGCCAGCAGACCTACAGGGTTCCACACAGATACGCAGTATTTT.

This clone was recorded a few times. CDR3 nucleotides: TGCGCCAGCAGCCGGACGGGGGACCAGCCCCAGCATTTT. Its translation: CASSRTGDQPQHF. The rearrangement joins TRBV5-1 to TRBJ1-5; a weak D match, TRBD1 (5 bases). This CDR3 contains 13 residues. In germline, CDR1 is SGHRS, CDR2 YFSETQ. V was pared by 4 bases and J by 7 bases, with 12 bases between.

This clone was counted between two and nine times. The genes are TRBV14 and TRBJ2-5; 7 nucleotides match TRBD2. Germline V gene sequence: CDR1 SGHDN, CDR2 FVKESK. CDR3 length: 15 amino acids. Trimming removed 0 bases from V and 2 bases from J; junction bases left unmatched: 3. CDR3 nucleotide sequence: TGTGCCAGCAGCCAAGAGGCTAGCGGACAAGAGACCCAGTACTTC. Translation: CASSQEASGQETQYF.

This clone was detected a few times. The chain has TRBV2 and TRBJ2-7, with a possible D match to TRBD2 (7 bases). There are 11 residues in the CDR3. Trimming stripped 8 bases from V and 5 bases from J, with 10 bases between. The germline V gene has CDR1 SNHLY and CDR2 FYNNEI. The chain's CDR3 is CASWGGDEQYF. In nucleotides, the CDR3 is TGTGCCAGCTGGGGGGGCGACGAGCAGTACTTC.

This rearrangement joins TRBV5-1 to TRBJ2-1; D remains ambiguous. V dropped 2 bases and J dropped 0 bases, with 6 bases sitting between them. This CDR3 contains 14 residues. The germline V gene has CDR1 SGHRS and CDR2 YFSETQ. The CDR3 DNA follows: TGCGCCAGCAGCTTACCCGGCTCCTACAATGAGCAGTTCTTC. This codes for CASSLPGSYNEQFF.

This chain uses TRBV28 with TRBJ2-7; 9 positions agree with TRBD2. From germline, CDR1 is MDHEN and CDR2 SYDVKM. This CDR3 has 14 amino acids. After removal of 2 bases from V and 5 bases from J, the junction contained 4 bases not matched to a gene. CDR3 protein: CASSLIAGAHEQYF. CDR3 coding DNA: TGTGCCAGCAGTTTAATAGCGGGAGCCCACGAGCAGTACTTC.

This clone turned up a few times. The rearrangement joins TRBV7-3 to TRBJ2-2, with 7 positions matching TRBD2. Germline CDR1 SGHTA, CDR2 FQGTGA. V gave up 5 bases and J gave up 2 bases; unmatched junction bases: 11. The CDR3 is made up of 17 amino acids. The CDR3: CASSPMASGYNTGELFF. In nucleotides, the CDR3 is TGTGCCAGCAGCCCAATGGCTAGCGGTTATAACACCGGGGAGCTGTTTTTT.

The chain couples TRBV5-6 to TRBJ2-7; TRBD1 aligns across 7 bases. The CDR3 has 13 residues. Germline trimming cut 4 bases from V and 6 bases from J; bases unmatched to any gene: 7. Germline CDR1 reads SGHDT; CDR2 reads YYEEEE. The CDR3, as DNA: TGTGCCAGCAGCACTGGACAGGTCCGCGAGCAGTACTTC. Translation: CASSTGQVREQYF.

V usage is TRBV28 and J usage is TRBJ1-2, with D unresolved. There are 14 residues in the CDR3. V lost 5 bases and J lost 4, with 14 bases in between. Germline lookup yields CDR1 MDHEN and CDR2 SYDVKM. CDR3 in amino acids: CASSLTGVSYGYTF. In nucleotides, the CDR3 is TGTGCCAGCAGTCTAACCGGGGTTAGCTATGGCTACACCTTC.

V is TRBV21-1 and J is TRBJ1-5; the DNA was not used to check the table's D call, TRBD1. TRBV21-1 is described as a pseudogene. The CDR3 consists of 13 residues. Here the CDR3 DNA reads TGTGCCAGCAGACTCCAGGGAAATCAGCCCCAGCATTTT. This translates into CASRLQGNQPQHF.

The chain recombines TRBV29-1 with TRBJ2-7; 9 nucleotides align to TRBD1. The germline gives CDR1 SQVTM, CDR2 ANQGSEA. The CDR3 has 12 amino acids. Trimming cost V 4 bases and J 4 bases; bases outside gene matches: 2. CDR3 nucleotide sequence: TGCAGCGTTGTCGGACAGGGGTACGAGCAGTACTTC. Its translation is CSVVGQGYEQYF.

This clone was seen a few times. V usage is TRBV6-4 and J usage is TRBJ1-2; D unresolved. There are 10 residues in the CDR3. V gave up 8 bases and J gave up 8 bases, with 9 bases separating them. Germline values: CDR1 MRHNA, CDR2 SNTAGT. The CDR3 region is CASRSVGYTF. The CDR3 DNA sequence: TGTGCCAGCCGATCGGTAGGCTACACCTTC.

This clone has just a few counts. This sequence joins TRBV5-4 and TRBJ2-7; 14 bases align to TRBD2. This CDR3 spans 18 amino acids. Germline V gene data show CDR1 as SGHNT and CDR2 as YYREEE (reference sequence). Trimming took 3 bases from V and 1 from J; bases not matched to a gene: 9. CDR3 residues: CASSSRWTSGGSSYEQYF. CDR3 nucleotide sequence: TGTGCCAGCAGCTCCAGGTGGACTAGCGGGGGGAGTTCCTACGAGCAGTACTTC.

The CDR3 reads CASSLEGFPYNEQFF. The CDR3 coding sequence is TGTGCCAGCAGCTTAGAGGGGTTTCCCTACAATGAGCAGTTCTTC. The V and J genes are TRBV7-2 and TRBJ2-1, with D maybe TRBD1 (5 bases). With 1 base removed from V and 2 bases from J, the gap between germline ends came to 9 bases. The germline V gene has CDR1 SGHTA and CDR2 FQGNSA. The CDR3 totals 15 residues.

Points on this clone: At one end, the junction sequence differs from germline, possibly due to a read error. The chain joins TRBV7-7 to TRBJ2-1; 9 bases align to TRBD2. The CDR3 length is 18 residues. The germline V gene encodes CDR1 SSHAT and CDR2 FNYEAQ (reference sequence). The CDR3 sequence: CASSPGARLAGRHNEQFF. CDR3 sequence (DNA): TGTGCTAGCAGCCCCGGGGCCCGCCTAGCGGGACGCCACAATGAGCAGTTCTTC. Variable domain in full (rest from reference TRBV7-7 and TRBJ2-1): GAGVSQSPRYKVTKRGQDVTLRCDPISSHATLYWYQQALGQGPEFLTYFNYEAQPDKSGLPSDRFSAERPEGSISTLTIQRTEQRDSAMYRCASSPGARLAGRHNEQFFGPGTRLTVL.

The chain carries TRBV2 and TRBJ1-1, with 9 bases that match TRBD1. This CDR3 has 13 amino acids. V was pared by 6 bases and J by 3 bases, with 2 bases of the junction left unmatched. Germline-derived CDR1 and CDR2 are SNHLY and FYNNEI. CDR3 sequence: CASRGQGDTEAFF. The CDR3 bases are TGTGCCAGCAGGGGACAGGGAGACACTGAAGCTTTCTTT.

The V gene is TRBV4-3, the J gene TRBJ2-7, with D unclear. The CDR3 is 18 amino acids. V dropped 2 bases and J dropped 6 bases, with 26 bases sitting between them. Germline CDR1 LGHNA, CDR2 YSLEER. The CDR3 loop is CASSQYTHNDSPLGEQYF. CDR3 coding DNA: TGCGCCAGCAGCCAATATACCCATAACGACTCCCCCCTGGGCGAGCAGTACTTC.

The chain links TRBV4-3 to TRBJ2-2, with 9 nucleotides matching TRBD2. Germline trimming cut 0 bases from V and 6 bases from J; bases unmatched to any gene: 5. The CDR3 has 16 amino acids. Germline V gene lookup returns CDR1 LGHNA and CDR2 YSLEER. This chain's CDR3 is CASSQEGGRAPGELFF. In nucleotides, the CDR3 is TGCGCCAGCAGCCAAGAGGGCGGGAGGGCGCCCGGGGAGCTGTTTTTT.

This chain's CDR3 is CASSWGGRTEAFF. The CDR3 nucleotides read TGTGCCAGCAGTTGGGGGGGCAGGACTGAAGCTTTCTTT. The gene calls are TRBV28 and TRBJ1-1, with D possibly matching TRBD1 (6 bases). The germline V gene encodes CDR1 MDHEN and CDR2 SYDVKM. V shed 4 bases and J shed 5 bases, with 11 bases lying between them. This CDR3 is 13 amino acids long.